The entry that follows covers one T cell receptor beta chain sequence. What it binds is unknown. The sample belongs to a study of CD8+ T cells in alopecia areata. Looking at the study overall: Those patients who were treated received oral tofacitinib, which was given at 5 to 10 mg twice daily for moderate-to-severe alopecia areata.

After isolation, RNA underwent reverse transcription to generate cDNA as the sequencing template. TCRdb's copy holds only in-frame clones and misses some; the assay was immunoSEQ multiplex PCR. The sample holds more than 200,000 clones, around 65% seen once. CDR1 is SGHDT, CDR2 YYEEEE, per germline. V lost 2 bases to trimming and J lost 2 bases; unmatched junction nucleotides: 3. The CDR3 runs to 14 residues. The study, taken as a whole, reports: Scalp samples also contribute reads from the resident alphabeta T cells found in normal skin. In lesional scalp, particularly from alopecia totalis/universalis, clonality was higher than in normal scalp.

The treatment was: oral pan-JAK inhibitor, 5-10 mg twice daily. Isolation of CD4+ and CD8+ T cells from PBMCs was achieved by sorting. The material was CD4+ T cells sorted from blood, obtained at week 4, from a patient treated with tofacitinib. The rearrangement links TRBV5-6 to TRBJ2-7; 8 positions match TRBD2. This clonotype was obtained from a human donor with alopecia areata. The CDR3 DNA sequence: TGTGCCAGCAGCTTTAGCGGGGTCACCTACGAGCAGTACTTC. Encoded protein: CASSFSGVTYEQYF.